The present T cell receptor beta chain was sequenced within a study of T cells in Graves' hyperthyroidism and ophthalmopathy. Findings of the study overall: Most thyroid-expanded clonotypes above 0.001 were also found in blood. Separation of ophthalmopathy from stable hyperthyroidism was achieved by a 13 V-J model.

This CDR3 is built from 15 residues. Trimming removed 6 bases from V and 4 bases from J, with 18 bases in between. In germline, CDR1 is LNHNV, CDR2 YYDKDF (reference sequence). TCR beta CDR3 region amplification was performed from RNA transcripts. Researchers ran a first-round RT-PCR on the TCR CDR3 using the HTBI primer set. One entry per CDR3 protein, called by TCRdb with MiXCR from the multiplex PCR reads. The sample lists a few hundred thousand distinct CDR3 sequences; about a fifth were seen once. The definition of stable Graves' hyperthyroidism was no ophthalmopathy progression within 18 months. Diagnosis relied on clinical symptoms, serum thyroxine and TRAb, thyroid ultrasound and orbital computed tomography. This clonotype was found many times. The antigen is not known.

The source of this sequence is a woman aged 18-35 years with Graves' hyperthyroidism. Sequenced sample: blood. The chain carries TRBV15 and TRBJ2-5; possible D gene TRBD2, 6 bases. CDR3 sequence (DNA): TGTGCCACCAGACCGGACGGAGGGGTAGCAGAGACCCAGTACTTC. It translates to CATRPDGGVAETQYF.